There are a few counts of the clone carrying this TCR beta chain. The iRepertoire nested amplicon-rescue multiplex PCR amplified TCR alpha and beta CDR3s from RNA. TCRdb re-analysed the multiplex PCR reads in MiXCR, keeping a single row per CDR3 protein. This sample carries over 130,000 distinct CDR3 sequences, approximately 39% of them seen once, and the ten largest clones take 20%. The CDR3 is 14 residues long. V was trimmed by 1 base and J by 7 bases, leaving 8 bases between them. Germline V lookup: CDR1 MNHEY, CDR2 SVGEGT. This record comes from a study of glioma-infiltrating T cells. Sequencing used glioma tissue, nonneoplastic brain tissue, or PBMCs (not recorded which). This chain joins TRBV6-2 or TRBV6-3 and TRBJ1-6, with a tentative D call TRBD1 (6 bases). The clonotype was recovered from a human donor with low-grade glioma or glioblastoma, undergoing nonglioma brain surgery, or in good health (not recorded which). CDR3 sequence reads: CASSYLGANSPLHF. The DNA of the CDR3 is TGTGCCAGCAGTTACTTGGGGGCCAATTCACCCCTCCACTTT.